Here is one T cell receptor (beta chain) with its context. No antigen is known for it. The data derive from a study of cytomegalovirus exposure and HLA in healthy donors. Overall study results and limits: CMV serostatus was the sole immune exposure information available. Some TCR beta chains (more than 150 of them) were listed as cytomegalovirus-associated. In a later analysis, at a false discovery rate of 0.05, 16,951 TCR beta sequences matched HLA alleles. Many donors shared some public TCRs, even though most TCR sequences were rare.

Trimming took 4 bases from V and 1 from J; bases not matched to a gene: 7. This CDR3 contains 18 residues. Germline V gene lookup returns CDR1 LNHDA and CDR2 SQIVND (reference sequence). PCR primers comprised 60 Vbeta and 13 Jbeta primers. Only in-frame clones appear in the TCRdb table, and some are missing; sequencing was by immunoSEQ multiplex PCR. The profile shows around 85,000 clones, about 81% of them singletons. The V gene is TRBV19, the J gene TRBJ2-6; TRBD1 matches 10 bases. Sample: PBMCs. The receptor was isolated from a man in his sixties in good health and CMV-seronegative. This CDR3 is CASSNTGTGASGANVLTF. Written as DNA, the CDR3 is TGTGCCAGTAGTAATACCGGGACAGGGGCGTCTGGGGCCAACGTCCTGACTTTC.